This T cell receptor (beta chain) was documented in a study of vaccination effects on CD4 cells after COVID-19. Prior to sequencing, the ViraFEST assay stimulated PBMC with viral peptide pools, which expanded the antigen-specific CD4+ T cells. Following 10 days of culture, CD4+ T cells were isolated. This person's SARS-CoV-2 infection, confirmed by PCR, occurred between March and December 2020. This CDR3 comprises 14 residues. This clone was counted a few times. Its antigen is still unknown. TCRdb's copy holds only in-frame clones and misses some; the assay was immunoSEQ multiplex PCR. The profile shows around 25,000 clones, roughly 72% of them singletons.

The chain combines TRBV23-1 with TRBJ2-3; D possibly corresponds to TRBD1 (5 bases). TRBV23-1 is known as an ORF, though its function is uncertain. This specimen was CD4+ T cells from PBMCs cultured with SARS-CoV-2 spike peptides, taken before COVID-19 vaccination. The sequence derives from a human donor who had a prior SARS-CoV-2 infection. In nucleotides, the CDR3 is TGCGCAAACGACCCTTGGGGCTGTGCAGATACGCAGTATTTT. Protein product: CANDPWGCADTQYF.